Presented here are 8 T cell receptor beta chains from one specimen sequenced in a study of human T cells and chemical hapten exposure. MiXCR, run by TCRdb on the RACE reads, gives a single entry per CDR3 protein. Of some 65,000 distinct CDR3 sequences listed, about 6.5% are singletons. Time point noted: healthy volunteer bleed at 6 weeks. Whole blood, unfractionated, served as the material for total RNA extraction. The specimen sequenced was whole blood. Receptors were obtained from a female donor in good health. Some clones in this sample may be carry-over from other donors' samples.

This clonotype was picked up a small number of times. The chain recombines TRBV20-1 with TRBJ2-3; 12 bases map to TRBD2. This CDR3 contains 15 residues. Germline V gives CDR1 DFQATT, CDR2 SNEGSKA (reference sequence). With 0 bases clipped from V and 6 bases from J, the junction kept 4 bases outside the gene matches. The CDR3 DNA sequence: TGCAGTGCTAGAGACCCTAGCGGGAGGGGGGATACGCAGTATTTT. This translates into CSARDPSGRGDTQYF.

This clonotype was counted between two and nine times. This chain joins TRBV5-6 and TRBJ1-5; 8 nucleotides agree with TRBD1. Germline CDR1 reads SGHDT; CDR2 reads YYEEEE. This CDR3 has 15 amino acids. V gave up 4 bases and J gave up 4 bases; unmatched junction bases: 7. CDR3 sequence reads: CASSTGQGWNQPQHF. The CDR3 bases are TGTGCCAGCAGCACTGGACAGGGCTGGAATCAGCCCCAGCATTTT.

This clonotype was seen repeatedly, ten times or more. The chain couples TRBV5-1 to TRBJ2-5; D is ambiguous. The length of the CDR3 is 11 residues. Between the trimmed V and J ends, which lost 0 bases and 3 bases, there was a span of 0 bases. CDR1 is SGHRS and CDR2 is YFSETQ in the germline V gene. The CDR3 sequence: CASSLEETQYF. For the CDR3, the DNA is TGCGCCAGCAGCTTGGAAGAGACCCAGTACTTC.

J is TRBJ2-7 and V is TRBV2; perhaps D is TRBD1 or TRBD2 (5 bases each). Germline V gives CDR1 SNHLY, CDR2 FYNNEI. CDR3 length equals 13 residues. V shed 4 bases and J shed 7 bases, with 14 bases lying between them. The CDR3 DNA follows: TGTGCCAGCAGTGGCCGGGGCCGAAGAGAGCAGTACTTC. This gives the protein CASSGRGRREQYF.

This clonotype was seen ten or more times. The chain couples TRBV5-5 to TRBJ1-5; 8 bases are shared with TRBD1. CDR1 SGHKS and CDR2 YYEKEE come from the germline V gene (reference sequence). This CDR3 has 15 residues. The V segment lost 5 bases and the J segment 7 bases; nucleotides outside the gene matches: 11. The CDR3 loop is CASRAGTGYGQPQHF. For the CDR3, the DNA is TGTGCCAGCAGAGCCGGGACAGGTTACGGCCAGCCCCAGCATTTT.

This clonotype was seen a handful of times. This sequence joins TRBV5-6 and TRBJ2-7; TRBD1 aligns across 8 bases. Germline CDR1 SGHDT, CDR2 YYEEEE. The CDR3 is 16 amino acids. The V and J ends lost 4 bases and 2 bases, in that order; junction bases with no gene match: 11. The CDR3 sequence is CASSPQTGTGPYEQYF. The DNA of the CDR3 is TGTGCCAGCAGCCCCCAAACCGGGACAGGACCCTACGAGCAGTACTTC. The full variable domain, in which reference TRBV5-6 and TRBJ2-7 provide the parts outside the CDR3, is DAGVTQSPTHLIKTRGQQVTLRCSPKSGHDTVSWYQQALGQGPQFIFQYYEEEERQRGNFPDRFSGHQFPNYSSELNVNALLLGDSALYLCASSPQTGTGPYEQYFGPGTRLTVT.

CDR3 loop: CSVDRGLAGDTDTQYF. The CDR3 DNA is TGCAGCGTTGATCGTGGGCTAGCGGGAGACACAGATACGCAGTATTTT. This chain links TRBV29-1 with TRBJ2-3; 10 bases match TRBD2. The junction had 8 bases not matched to a gene; V was cut back by 3 bases and J by 2 bases. The germline CDR1 and CDR2 sequences are SQVTM and ANQGSEA. This CDR3 has 16 residues.

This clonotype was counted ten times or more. The CDR3 DNA reads as TGTGCCAGCAGTGCCTACAACGTCCTGACTTTC. Amino acids: CASSAYNVLTF. This chain links TRBV25-1 with TRBJ2-6, with D hard to call. The V gene's germline CDR1 is MGHDK and CDR2 SYGVNS. The CDR3 has 11 residues. Trimming removed 4 bases from V and 9 bases from J, with 4 bases in between.